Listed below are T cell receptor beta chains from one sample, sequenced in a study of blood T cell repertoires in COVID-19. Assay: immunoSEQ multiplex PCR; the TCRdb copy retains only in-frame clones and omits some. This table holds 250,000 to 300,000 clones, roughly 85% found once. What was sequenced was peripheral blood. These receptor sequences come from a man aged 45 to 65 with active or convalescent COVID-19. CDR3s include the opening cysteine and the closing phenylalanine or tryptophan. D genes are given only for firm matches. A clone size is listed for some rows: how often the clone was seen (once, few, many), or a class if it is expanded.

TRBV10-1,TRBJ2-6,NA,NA,CASSPGGSGANVLTF,TGCGCCAGCAGCCCTGGGGGGTCTGGGGCCAACGTCCTGACTTTC
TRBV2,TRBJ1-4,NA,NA,CASTPGVDLFF,TGTGCCAGCACCCCGGGGGTCGATCTGTTTTTT
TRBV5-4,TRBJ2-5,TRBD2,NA,CASSSDPRGYQETQYF,TGTGCCAGCAGCTCGGACCCGCGGGGGTACCAAGAGACCCAGTACTTC
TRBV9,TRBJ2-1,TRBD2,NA,CASSAPSGRYDEQFF,TGTGCCAGCAGCGCGCCTAGCGGGAGGTACGATGAGCAGTTCTTC
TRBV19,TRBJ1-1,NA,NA,CASTPGGAYTEAFF,TGTGCCAGTACCCCCGGAGGGGCGTACACTGAAGCTTTCTTT
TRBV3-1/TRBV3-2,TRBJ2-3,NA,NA,CASSQSPDTQYF,TGTGCCAGCAGCCAAAGCCCAGATACGCAGTATTTT
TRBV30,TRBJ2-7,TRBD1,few,CAWRGTGDYEQYF,TGTGCCTGGAGGGGGACAGGGGACTACGAGCAGTACTTC
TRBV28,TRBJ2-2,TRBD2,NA,CASSLLAVTGELFF,TGTGCCAGCAGTCTCCTAGCGGTCACCGGGGAGCTGTTTTTT
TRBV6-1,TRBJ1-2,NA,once,CASSETGLTNYGYTF,TGTGCCAGCAGTGAAACAGGGCTAACTAACTATGGCTACACCTTC
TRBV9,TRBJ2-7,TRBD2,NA,CASSVASGSAYEQYF,TGTGCCAGCAGCGTAGCAAGCGGGAGCGCCTACGAGCAGTACTTC
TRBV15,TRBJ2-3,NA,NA,CATSRDRGTVTSTDTQYF,TGTGCCACCAGCAGAGATCGGGGGACAGTGACTAGCACAGATACGCAGTATTTT
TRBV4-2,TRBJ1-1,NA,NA,CASSSAWGEVAFF,TGTGCCAGCAGCTCCGCGTGGGGGGAAGTGGCTTTCTTT
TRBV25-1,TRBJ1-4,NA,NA,CASSEYRGTRGEKLFF,TGTGCCAGCAGTGAATACCGAGGAACGCGGGGGGAAAAACTGTTTTTT
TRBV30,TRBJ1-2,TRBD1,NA,CAWTAKGTAPLLYGYTF,TGTGCCTGGACCGCTAAGGGGACAGCTCCCCTCCTCTATGGCTACACCTTC
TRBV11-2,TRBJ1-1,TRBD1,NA,CASSRYLGRDSKTEAFF,TGTGCCAGCAGCCGCTATTTAGGACGGGACAGTAAAACTGAAGCTTTCTTT
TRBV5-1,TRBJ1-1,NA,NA,CASSGTLNTEAFF,TGCGCCAGCAGCGGTACACTGAACACTGAAGCTTTCTTT
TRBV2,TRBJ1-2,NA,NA,CASRSLEGGLGGYTF,TGTGCCAGCAGGTCCCTAGAGGGGGGGCTGGGAGGCTACACCTTC
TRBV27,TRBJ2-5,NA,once,CASSLFGPQGTQYF,TGTGCCAGCAGTTTATTTGGCCCCCAGGGGACCCAGTACTTC
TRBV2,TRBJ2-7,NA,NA,CASTQDTSYEQYF,TGTGCCAGCACTCAGGACACCTCTTACGAGCAGTACTTC
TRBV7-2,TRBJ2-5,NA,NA,CASSLEGVGQETQYF,TGTGCCAGCAGCCTAGAGGGGGTCGGGCAAGAGACCCAGTACTTC
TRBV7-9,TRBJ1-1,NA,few,CASGRRETEAFF,TGTGCCAGCGGCCGCCGGGAAACTGAAGCTTTCTTT
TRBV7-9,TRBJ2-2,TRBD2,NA,CASSLVASGTAGELFF,TGTGCCAGCAGCTTAGTGGCTAGCGGGACGGCCGGGGAGCTGTTTTTT
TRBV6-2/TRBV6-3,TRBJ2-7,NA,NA,CASSYNYKYEQYF,TGTGCCAGCAGTTACAACTACAAATACGAGCAGTACTTC
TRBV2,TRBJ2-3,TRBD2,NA,CASSVTSGSGSTDTQYF,TGTGCCAGCAGTGTGACTAGCGGGAGTGGAAGCACAGATACGCAGTATTTT
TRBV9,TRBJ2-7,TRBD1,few,CASSVATGQGGAYEQYF,TGTGCCAGCAGCGTAGCCACCGGACAGGGGGGTGCCTACGAGCAGTACTTC
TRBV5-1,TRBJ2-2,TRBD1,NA,CASSSGDRRPGELFF,TGCGCCAGCAGCTCCGGGGACAGGCGGCCCGGGGAGCTGTTTTTT
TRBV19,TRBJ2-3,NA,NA,CASSIAADTQYF,TGTGCCAGTAGTATAGCAGCAGATACGCAGTATTTT
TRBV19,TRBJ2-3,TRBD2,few,CASSMVGLAGAPDTQYF,TGTGCCAGTAGTATGGTCGGACTAGCGGGAGCTCCAGATACGCAGTATTTT
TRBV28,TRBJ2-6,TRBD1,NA,CASSPQGASSGANVLTF,TGTGCCAGCAGTCCCCAGGGGGCTAGCTCTGGGGCCAACGTCCTGACTTTC
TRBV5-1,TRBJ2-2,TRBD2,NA,CASKKGSTSGSIGELFF,TGCGCCAGCAAAAAAGGGTCGACTAGCGGGAGCATCGGGGAGCTGTTTTTT
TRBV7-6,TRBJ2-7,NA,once,CASSLAPQGTYEQYF,TGTGCCAGCAGCTTAGCCCCTCAGGGGACCTACGAGCAGTACTTC
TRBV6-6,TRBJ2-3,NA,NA,CASSLRGDTQYF,TGTGCCAGCAGTTTACGGGGAGATACGCAGTATTTT
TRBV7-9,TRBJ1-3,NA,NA,CASTLLSGNTIYF,TGTGCCAGCACGCTTCTATCTGGAAACACCATATATTTT
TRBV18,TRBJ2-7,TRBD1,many,CASSPQTGFLEQYF,TGTGCCAGCTCACCCCAGACAGGGTTCCTCGAGCAGTACTTC
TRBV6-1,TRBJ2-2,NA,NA,CASSEEAGNTGELFF,TGTGCCAGCAGTGAAGAGGCAGGGAACACCGGGGAGCTGTTTTTT
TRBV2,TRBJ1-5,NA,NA,CASSESVSNQPQHF,TGTGCCAGCAGTGAATCGGTTAGCAATCAGCCCCAGCATTTT
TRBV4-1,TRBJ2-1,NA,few,CASSQDRGGTSYNEQFF,TGCGCCAGCAGCCAAGATCGGGGCGGGACCTCCTACAATGAGCAGTTCTTC
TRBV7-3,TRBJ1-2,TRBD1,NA,CASSRTGVRGYTF,TGTGCCAGCAGCCGAACAGGGGTTCGGGGCTACACCTTC
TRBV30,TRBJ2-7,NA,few,CAWSDRARGYEQYF,TGTGCCTGGAGTGATCGGGCTAGGGGATACGAGCAGTACTTC
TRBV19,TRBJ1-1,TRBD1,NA,CASTVTAQGAEAFF,TGTGCCAGTACCGTGACGGCTCAGGGGGCTGAAGCTTTCTTT
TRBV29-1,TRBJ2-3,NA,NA,CSVELTDTQYF,TGCAGCGTTGAACTAACAGATACGCAGTATTTT
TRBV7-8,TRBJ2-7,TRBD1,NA,CASSFTSTEGTGYYF,TGTGCCAGCAGCTTTACCTCCACTGAGGGGACAGGGTACTACTTC
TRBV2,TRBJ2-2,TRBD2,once,CASISGGPIGELFF,TGTGCCAGCATCTCGGGAGGGCCTATCGGGGAGCTGTTTTTT
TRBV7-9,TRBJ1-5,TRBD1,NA,CASSFGAGGEGNQPQHF,TGTGCCAGCAGCTTCGGGGCAGGGGGCGAAGGCAATCAGCCCCAGCATTTT
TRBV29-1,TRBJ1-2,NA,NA,CSVRSESLRGYTF,TGCAGCGTCCGAAGCGAGAGCCTGAGAGGCTACACCTTC
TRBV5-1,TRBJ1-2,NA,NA,CASSLDSNYGYTF,TGCGCCAGCAGCTTAGACAGTAACTATGGCTACACCTTC
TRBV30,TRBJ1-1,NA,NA,CAWSFGQPEAFF,TGTGCCTGGAGTTTCGGACAGCCTGAAGCTTTCTTT
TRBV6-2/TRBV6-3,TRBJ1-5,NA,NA,CASSYSTGNQPQHF,TGTGCCAGCAGTTACTCGACGGGTAACCAGCCCCAGCATTTT
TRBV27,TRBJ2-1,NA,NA,CASSSRRTLTYEQFF,TGTGCCAGCAGTTCAAGGCGGACTCTAACCTATGAGCAGTTCTTC
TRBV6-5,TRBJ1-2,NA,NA,CASSRGNGYTF,TGTGCCAGCAGTCGGGGGAACGGCTACACCTTC
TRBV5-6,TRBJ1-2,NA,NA,CASSLATNYGYTF,TGTGCCAGCAGCTTGGCGACAAACTATGGCTACACCTTC
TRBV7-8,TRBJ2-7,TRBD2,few,CASSLGRLAGLSYEQYF,TGTGCCAGCAGCTTGGGGCGACTAGCGGGCCTCTCCTACGAGCAGTACTTC
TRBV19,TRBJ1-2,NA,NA,CASSMADSLNYGYTF,TGTGCCAGTAGTATGGCGGACAGCCTAAACTATGGCTACACCTTC
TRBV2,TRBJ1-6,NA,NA,CASTGEAPYNSPLHF,TGTGCCAGCACTGGGGAGGCCCCCTATAATTCACCCCTCCACTTT
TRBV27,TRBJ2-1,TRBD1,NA,CASSLSGDRGKGNEQFF,TGTGCCAGCAGTTTATCGGGGGACAGGGGAAAGGGCAATGAGCAGTTCTTC